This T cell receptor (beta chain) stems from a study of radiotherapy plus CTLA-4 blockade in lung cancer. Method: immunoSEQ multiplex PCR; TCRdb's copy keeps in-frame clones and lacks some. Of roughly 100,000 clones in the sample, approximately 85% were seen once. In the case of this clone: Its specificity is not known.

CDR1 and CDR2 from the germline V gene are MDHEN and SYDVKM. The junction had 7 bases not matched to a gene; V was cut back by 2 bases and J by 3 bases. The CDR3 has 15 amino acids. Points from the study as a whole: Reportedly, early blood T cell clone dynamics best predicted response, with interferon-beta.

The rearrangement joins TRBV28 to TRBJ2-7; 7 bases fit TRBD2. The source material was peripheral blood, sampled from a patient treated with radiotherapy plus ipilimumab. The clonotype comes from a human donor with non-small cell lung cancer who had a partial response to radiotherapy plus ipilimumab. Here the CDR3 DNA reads TGTGCCAGCAGTTTAAGGGGCGGGGGAGGCTACGAGCAGTACTTC. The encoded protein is CASSLRGGGGYEQYF. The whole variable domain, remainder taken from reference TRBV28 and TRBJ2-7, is DVKVTQSSRYLVKRTGEKVFLECVQDMDHENMFWYRQDPGLGLRLIYFSYDVKMKEKGDIPEGYSVSREKKERFSLILESASTNQTSMYLCASSLRGGGGYEQYFGPGTRLTVT.